This T cell receptor (beta chain) was observed in a study of blood T cell repertoires in COVID-19 (dated by TCRdb to the early 2020s). For the study in its entirety: The collaborator samples originated in the United States, Italy and Spain and spanned the acute and convalescent phases of COVID-19. The prospective study material was composed of cDNA or gDNA derived from T cells, B-cell-depleted T cells, or PBMCs. Deeply sampled blood TCRbeta repertoires from subjects exposed to, actively infected with, or recovered from COVID-19 were included in the dataset. A freely available public database, intended as a resource for researchers studying the immune response to SARS-CoV-2, is where the repertoires were released. The samples were drawn from the first 160 participants of the ongoing ImmuneRACE study and from 950 to 1,500 subjects provided by 6 global collaborators. Nearly every sample came with metadata listing a de-identified subject ID, COVID-19 status, age in years and sex. Where available, HLA class I and class II types were taken from metadata supplied by the sample provider and were not determined by assay-based typing.

Findings and caveats that apply to the study as a whole: How much clinical and demographic metadata was included differed by source and by participant, and the metadata was provided uncurated.

CDR1 and CDR2 (SGHNT, YENEEA) derive from the germline V gene. V lost 1 base and J lost 2 bases; the stretch between them is 9 bases long. The cysteine opens and the phenylalanine closes a CDR3 of 15 amino acids. The read is trimmed to its CDR3 DNA, 45 bases read in frame from base 1. The immunoSEQ Assay, a bias-controlled multiplex PCR, was used to amplify TCRbeta CDR3 regions from genomic DNA. In the paper's pipeline: The number of nucleated cells in each sample was estimated from the amplification of reference gene primers within the assay. To quantify the absolute abundance of each unique TCRbeta CDR3 rearrangement, sequence reads were collapsed and filtered. For each sample, productive Simpson clonality was calculated as the square root of Simpson's diversity index over productive rearrangements. TCRdb mirrors the immuneACCESS table, restricted to in-frame sequences. Some clones are absent from its copies; in checked studies, under half trace to an unresolved V gene, and the reason for the others is unknown. Clone size and V and J calls were adopted from that table, with D and trimming inferred from the DNA. For this sample there are 75,000 to 100,000 clones; more than 75% appear just once. Of the sample, 4.9% is held by the ten largest clones.

Each collaborating institution followed its own protocols to collect whole blood in K2EDTA tubes. For TCRbeta analysis, collaborators shipped samples as frozen whole blood, isolated PBMCs, or DNA extracted from either of those sample types. This clone was counted between two and nine times. Its antigen specificity is not known. Base qualities are not at hand, and no much larger clone is one base apart. The sample comprised peripheral blood. The chain links TRBV11-3 with TRBJ2-1, with a weak D call of TRBD2 (6 bases match). This TCR was sampled from a woman of 80 years or more with acute or convalescent COVID-19. The CDR3 here reads CASSLGRGTYNEQFF. The sequenced DNA is TGTGCCAGCAGCTTAGGGAGGGGCACCTACAATGAGCAGTTCTTC.